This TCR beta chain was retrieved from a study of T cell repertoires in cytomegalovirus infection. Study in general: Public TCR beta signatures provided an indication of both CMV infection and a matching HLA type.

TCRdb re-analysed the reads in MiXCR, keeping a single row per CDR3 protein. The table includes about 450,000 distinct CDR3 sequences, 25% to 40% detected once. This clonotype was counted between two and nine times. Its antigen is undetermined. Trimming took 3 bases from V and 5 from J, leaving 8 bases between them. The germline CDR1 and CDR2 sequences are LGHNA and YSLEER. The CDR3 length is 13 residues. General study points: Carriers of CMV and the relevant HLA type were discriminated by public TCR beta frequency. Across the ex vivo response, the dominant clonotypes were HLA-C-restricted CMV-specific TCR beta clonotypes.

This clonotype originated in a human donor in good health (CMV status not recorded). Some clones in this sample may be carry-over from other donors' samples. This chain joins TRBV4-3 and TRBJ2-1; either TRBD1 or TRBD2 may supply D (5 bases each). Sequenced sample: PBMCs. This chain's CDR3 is CASSQGRHNEQFF. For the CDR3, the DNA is TGCGCCAGCAGCCAGGGACGACACAATGAGCAGTTCTTC.